This entry lists 30 T cell receptor beta chains sequenced from one sample in a study of memory CD4+ T cells and cytomegalovirus serostatus. The assay was immunoSEQ multiplex PCR, and TCRdb's table has in-frame clones only and misses some. The sample carries some 58,000 clones, more than 70% recorded once. The sort gate was single viable CD3+CD4+CD8-CD45RO+ cells for memory CD4+ T cells. The sequenced sample was memory CD4+ T cells from blood. The receptors were sampled from an adult in good health and CMV-seronegative.

The chain is built from TRBV11-2 and TRBJ2-1, with a weak D call TRBD1 (6 bases). The CDR3 consists of 15 residues. Germline CDR1 reads SGHAT; CDR2 reads FQNNGV. V was cut by 5 bases and J by 2 bases, with 13 bases left in between. CDR3: CASSPLQGTYNEQFF. The CDR3 DNA sequence: TGTGCCAGCAGCCCGCTACAGGGTACCTACAATGAGCAGTTCTTC.

The chain combines TRBV19 with TRBJ2-7; D is possibly TRBD2 (6 bases). V was trimmed by 5 bases and J by 12 bases, leaving 20 bases between them. Germline V gives CDR1 LNHDA, CDR2 SQIVND (reference sequence). The CDR3 contains 13 residues. CDR3 bases: TGTGCCAGTAGTCTGCTGGGAGGACACCCTGCGTACTTC. Amino acid sequence: CASSLLGGHPAYF.

The chain recombines TRBV5-6 with TRBJ1-1, with D perhaps TRBD1 (6 bases). Trimming stripped 4 bases from V and 3 bases from J, with 22 bases between. The CDR3 is 17 amino acids. The germline V gene has CDR1 SGHDT and CDR2 YYEEEE. The CDR3 protein is CASSRGGRGRGDTEAFF. The CDR3 region has the DNA TGTGCCAGCAGCCGAGGTGGCAGGGGCCGTGGAGACACTGAAGCTTTCTTT.

The chain is built from TRBV7-3 and TRBJ2-7; 7 bases match TRBD1. Trimming removed 5 bases from V and 3 bases from J; junction bases left unmatched: 4. Looked up from germline, CDR1 is SGHTA and CDR2 is FQGTGA. This CDR3 is 13 amino acids long. The CDR3 spells CASSAGTDYEQYF. The CDR3 region has the DNA TGTGCCAGCAGCGCCGGGACAGACTACGAGCAGTACTTC. The variable domain in full, completed from reference TRBV7-3 and TRBJ2-7, reads GAGVSQTPSNKVTEKGKYVELRCDPISGHTALYWYRQSLGQGPEFLIYFQGTGAADDSGLPNDRFFAVRPEGSVSTLKIQRTERGDSAVYLCASSAGTDYEQYFGPGTRLTVT.

The genes are TRBV27 and TRBJ2-3; 14 bases agree with TRBD2. The CDR3 sequence is 17 residues long. V dropped 6 bases and J dropped 4; count of bases not matched to a gene: 9. Germline V gene sequence: CDR1 MNHEY, CDR2 SMNVEV (reference sequence). The CDR3 loop is CASRSTSGRAGADTQYF. CDR3 bases: TGTGCCAGCAGATCGACTAGCGGGAGGGCCGGGGCAGATACGCAGTATTTT.

The CDR3 bases are TGTGCCAGCAGCCGAACAGGCGGCAGAAACTATGGCTACACCTTC. It specifies CASSRTGGRNYGYTF. The chain combines TRBV7-9 with TRBJ1-2; D might be TRBD1 (5 bases). CDR3 length equals 15 residues. CDR1 is SEHNR and CDR2 is FQNEAQ in the germline V gene (reference sequence). V was trimmed by 5 bases and J by 2 bases, leaving 15 bases between them.

This rearrangement joins TRBV11-2 to TRBJ1-2; D is perhaps TRBD1 (5 bases). V gave up 1 base and J gave up 4 bases, with 22 bases separating them. Germline CDR1 and CDR2: SGHAT and FQNNGV. This CDR3 has 18 amino acids. CDR3 sequence (DNA): TGTGCCAGCAGCTTAGGGCGGTCGGGGACGCAAGGCTCCTATGGCTACACCTTC. Translation: CASSLGRSGTQGSYGYTF.

The chain uses TRBV7-2 and TRBJ2-1; the match to TRBD2 covers 9 bases. Germline trimming cut 0 bases from V and 7 bases from J; bases unmatched to any gene: 10. The CDR3 consists of 17 residues. Germline V CDR1 and CDR2: SGHTA, FQGNSA. The CDR3 bases are TGTGCCAGCAGCTTAGCGCTTGGCGGGGGGGCCAGGAATGAGCAGTTCTTC. The encoded protein is CASSLALGGGARNEQFF.

The chain uses TRBV19 and TRBJ1-5, with D tentatively TRBD1 (6 bases). Germline V CDR1 and CDR2: LNHDA, SQIVND (reference sequence). This CDR3 comprises 16 residues. V lost 3 bases and J 5 bases, leaving 17 bases between the germline ends. As DNA, the CDR3 is TGTGCCAGTAGTATCGGGGGCTTGGGGTATGATCAGCCCCAGCATTTT. Its translation is CASSIGGLGYDQPQHF.

This clone was seen repeatedly, ten times or more. The rearrangement links TRBV10-3 to TRBJ1-5, with D perhaps matching TRBD1 (6 bases). Germline CDR1 is ENHRY and CDR2 is SYGVKD. The CDR3 totals 13 residues. V shed 11 bases and J shed 2 bases, with 13 bases lying between them. The CDR3 loop is CAVNRDGNQPQHF. CDR3 nucleotides: TGTGCCGTAAACAGGGATGGCAATCAGCCCCAGCATTTT.

J is TRBJ1-4 and V is TRBV7-2; D is unresolved. V lost 5 bases and J lost 6, with 19 bases in between. CDR3 length equals 16 residues. Germline V gives CDR1 SGHTA, CDR2 FQGNSA. The CDR3: CASSHRKDPGYEKLFF. CDR3 sequence (DNA): TGTGCCAGCAGCCATCGCAAGGACCCCGGATATGAAAAACTGTTTTTT.

The rearrangement links TRBV6-1 to TRBJ1-1; the D is unclear. The CDR3 is 13 residues long. Trimming stripped 2 bases from V and 5 bases from J, with 9 bases between. CDR1 is MNHNS and CDR2 is SASEGT in the germline V gene. Here the CDR3 DNA reads TGTGCCAGCAGTGAAATATTAGGAACTGAAGCTTTCTTT. Its translation is CASSEILGTEAFF.

This clone was picked up one time. V and J are TRBV4-2 and TRBJ2-7; D may be TRBD1 (8 bases). The CDR3 runs to 15 residues. The ends were cut back, 4 bases at V and 3 bases at J, with 16 bases in the middle. Germline V gene data show CDR1 as LGHNA and CDR2 as YNFKEQ. In DNA, the CDR3 is TGTGCCAGCAGCCCACGACAGGGGAGGGACTACGAGCAGTACTTC. It encodes CASSPRQGRDYEQYF.

This chain connects TRBV5-1 to TRBJ2-5; D is possibly TRBD1 (5 bases). Germline lookup yields CDR1 SGHRS and CDR2 YFSETQ. Trimming removed 0 bases from V and 0 bases from J, with 12 bases in between. The CDR3 runs 16 residues. The chain's CDR3 is CASSLGSQVNQETQYF. The CDR3, as DNA: TGCGCCAGCAGCTTGGGGTCACAGGTAAACCAAGAGACCCAGTACTTC.

This clone was detected a few times. This chain connects TRBV18 to TRBJ1-2; D call uncertain. V was pared by 3 bases and J by 1 base, with 9 bases between. The V gene's germline CDR1 is KGHSH and CDR2 LQKENI. The CDR3 totals 14 residues. The CDR3 protein is CASSPPDLNYGYTF. The CDR3 region has the DNA TGTGCCAGCTCACCGCCGGACCTTAACTATGGCTACACCTTC.

The rearrangement links TRBV2 to TRBJ2-2; the D gene could be TRBD1 or TRBD2 (5 bases each). CDR3 length: 15 amino acids. From germline, CDR1 is SNHLY and CDR2 FYNNEI. V was clipped by 6 bases and J by 3 bases, with 14 bases between them. CDR3 region: CASRIGAIDTGELFF. In DNA, the CDR3 is TGTGCCAGCAGGATCGGGGCCATCGACACCGGGGAGCTGTTTTTT.

This clone was recorded once. This sequence joins TRBV20-1 and TRBJ2-7, with D possibly being TRBD1 (6 bases). CDR1 is DFQATT, CDR2 SNEGSKA, per germline (reference sequence). Trimming left V 6 bases short and J 3 bases short, with 9 bases between. The CDR3 is made up of 11 amino acids. CDR3 protein: CSALDSYEQYF. CDR3 nucleotide sequence: TGCAGTGCACTGGACAGCTACGAGCAGTACTTC.

The chain has TRBV29-1 and TRBJ1-2; D not certain. Germline V gene lookup returns CDR1 SQVTM and CDR2 ANQGSEA. Trimming removed 1 base from V and 0 bases from J, with 6 bases in between. This CDR3 is built from 13 residues. The CDR3 nucleotides read TGCAGCGTTGAAGGCAGCGCTAACTATGGCTACACCTTC. Its translation: CSVEGSANYGYTF.

The chain couples TRBV6-6 to TRBJ2-1; D uncertain. Germline values: CDR1 MNHNY, CDR2 SVGAGI (reference sequence). The CDR3 spans 11 residues. Trimming stripped 8 bases from V and 9 bases from J, with 11 bases between. The CDR3 nucleotides read TGTGCCAGCGGCACAGAGTTTGAGCAGTTCTTC. It yields the protein CASGTEFEQFF.

V usage is TRBV7-2 and J usage is TRBJ1-4; tentative D call: TRBD1 (6 bases). Trimming stripped 6 bases from V and 4 bases from J, with 12 bases between. The germline V gene encodes CDR1 SGHTA and CDR2 FQGNSA. CDR3 length: 14 amino acids. The CDR3 loop is CASSRQEINEKLFF. The CDR3, as DNA: TGTGCCAGCAGTCGACAGGAAATTAATGAAAAACTGTTTTTT.

J is TRBJ1-2 and V is TRBV5-5, with 8 bases aligning to TRBD1. CDR1 and CDR2 from the germline V gene are SGHKS and YYEKEE (reference sequence). This CDR3 comprises 15 residues. Trimming cost V 4 bases and J 5 bases; bases outside gene matches: 10. The CDR3 loop reads CASSPQDRVPYGYTF. CDR3 coding DNA: TGTGCCAGCAGCCCCCAGGACAGGGTTCCATATGGCTACACCTTC.

The gene calls are TRBV7-9 and TRBJ2-7; D may be TRBD1 or TRBD2 (5 bases each). Germline CDR1 SEHNR, CDR2 FQNEAQ (reference sequence). The germline V and J ends were trimmed by 5 bases and 5 bases, with 7 bases remaining between them. CDR3 size: 11 residues. The CDR3 loop reads CASSEGNEQYF. CDR3 nucleotide sequence: TGTGCCAGCAGCGAGGGGAACGAGCAGTACTTC.

This chain connects TRBV28 to TRBJ1-2, with D perhaps TRBD1 (6 bases). The germline V gene has CDR1 MDHEN and CDR2 SYDVKM. The CDR3 runs 14 residues. V lost 6 bases, J lost 4 bases, and 15 bases lay in between. CDR3 DNA sequence: TGTGCCAGCAGGACAGGTCTTAGTCGCTATGGCTACACCTTC. Its translation is CASRTGLSRYGYTF.

The chain joins TRBV7-8 to TRBJ1-5; 7 bases map to TRBD1. V dropped 1 base and J dropped 6; count of bases not matched to a gene: 0. There are 13 residues in the CDR3. Germline V CDR1 and CDR2: SGHVS, FQNEAQ. CDR3 loop: CASSLDRGQPQHF. CDR3 DNA: TGTGCCAGCAGCTTAGACAGGGGTCAGCCCCAGCATTTT.

V usage is TRBV11-2 and J usage is TRBJ1-1, with D tentatively TRBD1 (6 bases). Germline assignment: CDR1 SGHAT and CDR2 FQNNGV. The ends were cut back, 5 bases at V and 3 bases at J, with 13 bases in the middle. CDR3 length: 14 residues. The CDR3 loop reads CASSLGAGHTEAFF. The DNA for the CDR3 is TGTGCCAGCAGCCTGGGGGCAGGGCACACTGAAGCTTTCTTT.

The chain uses TRBV7-2 and TRBJ1-5; D ambiguous. This CDR3 region has 13 residues. Germline values: CDR1 SGHTA, CDR2 FQGNSA. The V gene lost 5 bases and the J gene lost 5 bases, with 10 bases spanning the gap. As DNA, the CDR3 is TGTGCCAGCAGCCCCCTGGGCCATCAGCCCCAGCATTTT. Translated: CASSPLGHQPQHF.

V usage is TRBV6-1 and J usage is TRBJ2-7; D possibly matches TRBD1 or TRBD2 (5 bases each). The CDR3 has 15 amino acids. V was shortened by 8 bases and J by 6 bases, with 23 bases between the two germline ends. Per germline, CDR1 MNHNS and CDR2 SASEGT. The chain's CDR3 is CASPAMGTLGGEQYF. The CDR3 nucleotides are TGTGCCAGCCCCGCAATGGGGACCCTGGGCGGCGAGCAGTACTTC.

This clone was seen a single time. The rearrangement joins TRBV28 to TRBJ2-4, with D tentatively TRBD2 (5 bases). Per the germline V gene, CDR1 is MDHEN and CDR2 is SYDVKM. Trimming took off 5 bases at V and 1 base at J, with 12 bases between the two ends. The CDR3 contains 15 residues. The CDR3 nucleotides read TGTGCCAGCAGTGATCAGGACTCGGCCAAAAACATTCAGTACTTC. Its protein is CASSDQDSAKNIQYF.

This chain connects TRBV2 to TRBJ1-5, with D uncertain. Germline values: CDR1 SNHLY, CDR2 FYNNEI. Trimming pared 3 bases from V and 2 bases from J, leaving 8 bases between. There are 14 residues in the CDR3. The CDR3 region has the DNA TGTGCCAGCAGTGAGCAGGATGGCAATCAGCCCCAGCATTTT. Translation gives CASSEQDGNQPQHF. Full variable domain (outside the CDR3, taken from reference TRBV2 and TRBJ1-5): EPEVTQTPSHQVTQMGQEVILRCVPISNHLYFYWYRQILGQKVEFLVSFYNNEISEKSEIFDDQFSVERPDGSNFTLKIRSTKLEDSAMYFCASSEQDGNQPQHFGDGTRLSIL.

The chain uses TRBV4-2 and TRBJ1-4; D not resolved. Between the trimmed V and J ends, which lost 1 base and 5 bases, there was a span of 8 bases. The CDR3 is made up of 14 amino acids. Germline V gene lookup returns CDR1 LGHNA and CDR2 YNFKEQ. The CDR3 spells CASSQARENEKLFF. CDR3 coding DNA: TGTGCCAGCAGCCAAGCCCGCGAGAATGAAAAACTGTTTTTT.